A single sample is the source of the 19 T cell receptor beta chains below, sequenced in a study of PD-L1 blockade in urothelial cancer. Time point noted: pretreatment peripheral blood. Assay: immunoSEQ multiplex PCR; the TCRdb copy retains only in-frame clones and omits some. The data hold tens of thousands of clones, with 65% to 90% observed a single time. The sequences come from PBMCs, collected around atezolizumab (anti-PD-L1) treatment. These receptors all come from a man between 65 and 85 years old with urothelial cancer.

The rearrangement links TRBV7-9 to TRBJ2-1; 8 nucleotides line up with TRBD2. The CDR3 is 14 amino acids. The V segment lost 5 bases and the J segment 10 bases; nucleotides outside the gene matches: 10. CDR1 and CDR2 from the germline V gene are SEHNR and FQNEAQ (reference sequence). CDR3 bases: TGTGCCAGCAGCCACCGGGCCTCGGGAGGGGAGCAGTTCTTC. Residues: CASSHRASGGEQFF.

The rearrangement joins TRBV9 to TRBJ2-3, with D perhaps TRBD2 (6 bases). V gave up 0 bases and J gave up 3 bases, with 14 bases separating them. This CDR3 comprises 16 residues. The V gene's germline CDR1 is SGDLS and CDR2 YYNGEE. The CDR3 nucleotides are TGTGCCAGCAGCGTAGGAGTGGGAGGTGCAACAGATACGCAGTATTTT. Protein: CASSVGVGGATDTQYF.

The chain links TRBV7-9 to TRBJ2-3, with D hard to call. V lost 5 bases and J lost 0, with 3 bases in between. Germline CDR1 and CDR2: SEHNR and FQNEAQ (reference sequence). CDR3 length: 12 amino acids. CDR3 sequence reads: CASSPSTDTQYF. Written as DNA, the CDR3 is TGTGCCAGCAGCCCGAGCACAGATACGCAGTATTTT. The variable domain in full, with the rest retrieved from reference TRBV7-9 and TRBJ2-3, is DTGVSQNPRHKITKRGQNVTFRCDPISEHNRLYWYRQTLGQGPEFLTYFQNEAQLEKSRLLSDRFSAERPKGSFSTLEIQRTEQGDSAMYLCASSPSTDTQYFGPGTRLTVL.

This clone showed up just a few times. V and J are TRBV30 and TRBJ1-1, with D perhaps TRBD1 (5 bases). Between the trimmed V and J ends, which lost 2 bases and 7 bases, there was a span of 8 bases. CDR3 length: 11 amino acids. CDR1 is GTSNPN, CDR2 SVGIG, per germline (reference sequence). The CDR3 loop reads CAWSRQFEAFF. The CDR3 bases are TGTGCCTGGAGTCGACAGTTTGAAGCTTTCTTT.

V is TRBV11-3 and J is TRBJ2-1; 12 bases line up with TRBD2. Losses at the gene ends were 5 bases for V and 6 bases for J; bases not matched to a gene: 5. Germline V CDR1 and CDR2: SGHNT, YENEEA. This CDR3 has 15 amino acids. The CDR3 sequence: CASSPLAGGLNEQFF. In nucleotides, the CDR3 is TGTGCCAGCAGCCCACTAGCGGGGGGCCTCAATGAGCAGTTCTTC.

This chain joins TRBV4-2 and TRBJ1-5; no clear D gene. The CDR3 extends over 16 amino acids. The germline gives CDR1 LGHNA, CDR2 YNFKEQ. Trimming took off 0 bases at V and 10 bases at J, with 19 bases between the two ends. The CDR3 sequence: CASSQDLVTALFPQHF. The CDR3 nucleotides are TGTGCCAGCAGCCAAGATCTCGTAACAGCCCTCTTCCCCCAGCATTTT.

V gene TRBV6-5 combines with J gene TRBJ1-5; D gene ambiguous. V was shortened by 4 bases and J by 2 bases, with 12 bases between the two germline ends. Looked up from germline, CDR1 is MNHEY and CDR2 is SVGAGI. The CDR3 contains 15 residues. Written as DNA, the CDR3 is TGTGCCAGCAGTTCCACGGCAGGTGGCAATCAGCCCCAGCATTTT. Its protein product is CASSSTAGGNQPQHF.

The V and J genes are TRBV5-4 and TRBJ2-7; 9 bases agree with TRBD2. The CDR3 consists of 15 residues. Germline trimming cut 4 bases from V and 3 bases from J; bases unmatched to any gene: 8. Per germline, CDR1 SGHNT and CDR2 YYREEE (reference sequence). Written as DNA, the CDR3 is TGTGCCAGCAGCCCTGGGGGGCGGGAGGGCTACGAGCAGTACTTC. Protein sequence: CASSPGGREGYEQYF.

The chain combines TRBV15 with TRBJ2-1; 9 bases are shared with TRBD2. With V trimmed by 0 bases and J by 5 bases, 8 bases remained unmatched. From germline, CDR1 is LNHNV and CDR2 YYDKDF (reference sequence). This CDR3 comprises 17 residues. The CDR3 here is CATSRDAGTSHDNEQFF. In DNA form, the CDR3 reads TGTGCCACCAGCAGAGATGCCGGGACTAGCCATGACAATGAGCAGTTCTTC.

The chain combines TRBV27 with TRBJ2-5, with 9 bases identical to TRBD2. V lost 4 bases to trimming and J lost 1 base; unmatched junction nucleotides: 7. CDR1 is MNHEY, CDR2 SMNVEV, per germline (reference sequence). CDR3 size: 16 residues. The CDR3 DNA sequence: TGTGCCAGCAGTTCCTGGGGTAGCGGGAGCCAAGAGACCCAGTACTTC. Translated: CASSSWGSGSQETQYF.

This chain links TRBV7-9 with TRBJ2-1; TRBD2 might be the D (7 bases). Germline CDR1 and CDR2: SEHNR and FQNEAQ (reference sequence). This CDR3 has 13 amino acids. V was pared by 2 bases and J by 6 bases, with 8 bases between. CDR3 loop: CASSLRGANEQFF. In DNA, the CDR3 is TGTGCCAGCAGCTTACGGGGGGCCAATGAGCAGTTCTTC.

The CDR3, as DNA: TGTGCCAGCAGCTTGGAGGGGGCCACAGATACGCAGTATTTT. It encodes CASSLEGATDTQYF. The V gene is TRBV11-3, the J gene TRBJ2-3; TRBD1 is a possible D gene (7 bases). V was cut by 3 bases and J by 2 bases, with 9 bases left in between. This CDR3 comprises 14 residues. The germline gives CDR1 SGHNT, CDR2 YENEEA.

The chain is built from TRBV6-5 and TRBJ2-2; D is ambiguous. V dropped 7 bases and J dropped 8 bases, with 17 bases sitting between them. In germline, CDR1 is MNHEY, CDR2 SVGAGI. The CDR3 covers 14 residues. Here the CDR3 DNA reads TGTGCCAGCATATCAGCGACCATAGGAGGGGAGCTGTTTTTT. This codes for CASISATIGGELFF.

V gene TRBV2 combines with J gene TRBJ2-3, with D perhaps TRBD1 (5 bases). V gave up 7 bases and J gave up 8 bases, with 13 bases separating them. The CDR3 covers 12 residues. The germline gives CDR1 SNHLY, CDR2 FYNNEI. In DNA form, the CDR3 reads TGTGCCAGCACCAGGGCCTACAGTACGCAGTATTTT. It codes for CASTRAYSTQYF.

This clone appeared a few times. The chain has TRBV2 and TRBJ2-6; no clear D gene. Trimming removed 7 bases from V and 0 bases from J, with 7 bases in between. Germline CDR1 and CDR2: SNHLY and FYNNEI. This CDR3 is built from 14 residues. The CDR3 here is CASTLSSGANVLTF. Written as DNA, the CDR3 is TGTGCCAGCACTCTTAGCTCTGGGGCCAACGTCCTGACTTTC.

The rearrangement uses TRBV18 and TRBJ2-1, with 7 bases identical to TRBD1. Losses at the gene ends were 1 base for V and 12 bases for J; bases not matched to a gene: 3. This CDR3 spans 12 amino acids. CDR1 and CDR2 (germline): KGHSH, LQKENI. The CDR3 nucleotides read TGTGCCAGCTCACCACAGGGGGCCGGGCAGTTCTTC. As protein: CASSPQGAGQFF.

The chain carries TRBV19 and TRBJ1-1; TRBD1 matches 9 bases. The ends lost 3 bases at V and 6 bases at J; junction bases unmatched: 8. The CDR3 is made up of 15 amino acids. The germline gives CDR1 LNHDA, CDR2 SQIVND (reference sequence). CDR3 DNA: TGTGCCAGTAGTATCCCGGACAGGGGAAGGTCTGAAGCTTTCTTT. Its protein product is CASSIPDRGRSEAFF.

This clone was picked up a small number of times. The chain recombines TRBV7-8 with TRBJ2-5; 12 bases fit TRBD1. Germline assignment: CDR1 SGHVS and CDR2 FQNEAQ. Trimming removed 6 bases from V and 3 bases from J; junction bases left unmatched: 8. This CDR3 has 16 amino acids. The CDR3 loop is CASRSPGQGAEETQYF. For the CDR3, the DNA is TGTGCCAGCAGATCACCGGGACAGGGGGCCGAAGAGACCCAGTACTTC.

The table lists this clone with a few counts. The chain has TRBV10-1 and TRBJ2-1; 7 bases match TRBD2. The V and J ends lost 3 bases and 6 bases, in that order; junction bases with no gene match: 5. The germline gives CDR1 WNHNN, CDR2 SYGVQD (reference sequence). The CDR3 has 14 amino acids. The CDR3 protein is CASSDGGSRNEQFF. CDR3 DNA: TGCGCCAGCAGTGATGGCGGGAGTCGCAATGAGCAGTTCTTC.